The 3 T cell receptor beta chains in this list originate from one sample, sequenced in a study of CD8 T cells in Susac syndrome. Random-hexamer reverse transcription was applied to roughly 0.45 to 1 ug RNA. From the immunoSEQ multiplex PCR reads, TCRdb called clonotypes with MiXCR, one entry per CDR3 protein. The sample includes about 75,000 distinct CDR3 sequences, approximately 94% seen only once; the top ten take 0.52%. Sequences were obtained from CD8+ T cells from PBMCs. The receptors originated from a human donor with Susac syndrome.

V usage is TRBV11-2 and J usage is TRBJ2-5; D call uncertain. V lost 4 bases and J lost 2, with 11 bases in between. Germline V lookup: CDR1 SGHAT, CDR2 FQNNGV. The CDR3 is 14 amino acids. Written as DNA, the CDR3 is TGTGCCAGCAGCTCCCTCTTGGGGCAAGAGACCCAGTACTTC. It translates to CASSSLLGQETQYF.

The chain couples TRBV28 to TRBJ2-2, with D possibly being TRBD1 (5 bases). Trimming pared 6 bases from V and 0 bases from J, leaving 11 bases between. The CDR3 runs 15 residues. Germline CDR1 MDHEN, CDR2 SYDVKM. The CDR3 sequence is CASRRGPANTGELFF. CDR3 bases: TGTGCCAGCAGAAGGGGTCCCGCGAACACCGGGGAGCTGTTTTTT.

This chain joins TRBV27 and TRBJ1-1; D unresolved. This CDR3 region has 14 residues. Germline loops: CDR1 MNHEY, CDR2 SMNVEV (reference sequence). Trimming left V 3 bases short and J 1 base short, with 9 bases between. This CDR3 is CASSLRAWNTEAFF. For the CDR3, the DNA is TGTGCCAGCAGTTTGAGGGCTTGGAACACTGAAGCTTTCTTT.